This T cell receptor beta chain was observed in a study of blood T cell repertoires in COVID-19. Whole-study context: Collection of acute and convalescent COVID-19 samples took place in the United States, Italy and Spain.

This CDR3 comprises 14 residues. In germline, CDR1 is MNHEY, CDR2 SVGAGI. The V and J ends lost 5 bases and 4 bases respectively, with 14 bases between them. Measured with immunoSEQ multiplex PCR; TCRdb has only the in-frame clones, and not every one. This table has roughly 250,000 clones, about 86% appearing once. The specimen was peripheral blood. The receptor's source is a man in his forties or fifties with active or convalescent COVID-19. This chain links TRBV6-5 with TRBJ1-1; D uncertain. The CDR3 region is CASSRWAAGTEAFF. CDR3 coding DNA: TGTGCCAGCAGTCGGTGGGCCGCGGGCACTGAAGCTTTCTTT.